The source of this T cell receptor (beta chain) is a study of T cell changes during pregnancy in multiple sclerosis. This clone appeared a single time. Germline values: CDR1 SQVTM, CDR2 ANQGSEA. The CDR3 loop spans 11 amino acids. The germline V and J ends were trimmed by 7 bases and 0 bases, with 7 bases remaining between them. Repertoires were generated with immunoSEQ multiplex PCR, while TCRdb's copy carries only in-frame clones and drops some. The sample holds about 60,000 clones; roughly nine tenths are singletons and the top ten take roughly 0.76%. This clonotype was sampled from a female donor with multiple sclerosis, enrolled in a pregnancy study. The chain has TRBV29-1 and TRBJ2-7, with D uncertain. The material sequenced was CD4+ T cells from peripheral blood mononuclear cells, taken in the first trimester of pregnancy. The CDR3 DNA follows: TGCAGCGCACAGAGCTCCTACGAGCAGTACTTC. Protein sequence: CSAQSSYEQYF.